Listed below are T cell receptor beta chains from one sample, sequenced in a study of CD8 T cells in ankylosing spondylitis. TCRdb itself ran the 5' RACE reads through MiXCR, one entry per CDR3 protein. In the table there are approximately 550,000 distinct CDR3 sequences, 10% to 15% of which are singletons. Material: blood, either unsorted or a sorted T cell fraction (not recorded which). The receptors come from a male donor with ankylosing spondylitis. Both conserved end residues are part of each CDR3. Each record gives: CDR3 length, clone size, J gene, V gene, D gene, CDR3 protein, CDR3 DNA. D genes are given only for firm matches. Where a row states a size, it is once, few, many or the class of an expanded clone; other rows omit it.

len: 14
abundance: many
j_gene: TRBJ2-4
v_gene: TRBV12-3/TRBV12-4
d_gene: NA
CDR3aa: CASSFGTTENIQYF
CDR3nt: TGTGCCAGCAGTTTCGGGACAACTGAAAACATTCAGTACTTC

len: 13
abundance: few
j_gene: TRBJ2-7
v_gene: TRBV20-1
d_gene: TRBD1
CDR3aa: CSAPQGYSYEQYF
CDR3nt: TGCAGTGCTCCACAGGGGTACTCCTACGAGCAGTACTTC

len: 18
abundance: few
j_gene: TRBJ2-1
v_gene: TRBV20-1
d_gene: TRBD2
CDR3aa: CSARDRLAGGSSYNEQFF
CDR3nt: TGCAGTGCTAGAGATAGACTAGCGGGAGGGAGCTCCTACAATGAGCAGTTCTTC

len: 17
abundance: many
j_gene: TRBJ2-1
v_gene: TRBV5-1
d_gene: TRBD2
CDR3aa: CASSLEASGFVYNEQFF
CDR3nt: TGCGCCAGCAGCTTGGAGGCTAGCGGGTTCGTCTACAATGAGCAGTTCTTC

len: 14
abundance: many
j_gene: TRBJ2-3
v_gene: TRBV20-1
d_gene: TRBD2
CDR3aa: CSVTLAGFTDTQYF
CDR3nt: TGCAGTGTCACACTAGCGGGGTTCACAGATACGCAGTATTTT

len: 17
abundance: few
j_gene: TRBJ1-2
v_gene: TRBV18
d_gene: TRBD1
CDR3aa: CASSPPLGDRASPGYTF
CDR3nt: TGTGCCAGCTCACCCCCCCTCGGTGACAGGGCATCACCCGGCTACACCTTC

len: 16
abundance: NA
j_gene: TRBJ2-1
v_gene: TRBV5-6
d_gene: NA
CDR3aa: CASSLFERVMSNEQFF
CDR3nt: TGTGCCAGCAGCCTGTTTGAGCGGGTTATGAGTAATGAGCAGTTCTTC

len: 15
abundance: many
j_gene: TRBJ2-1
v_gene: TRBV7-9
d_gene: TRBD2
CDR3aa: CASSLRAGVGNEQFF
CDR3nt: TGTGCCAGCAGCTTAAGAGCGGGAGTTGGCAATGAGCAGTTCTTC

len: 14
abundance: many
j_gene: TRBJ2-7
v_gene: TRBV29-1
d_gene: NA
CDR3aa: CSALFRGFIDEQYF
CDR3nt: TGCAGCGCCCTTTTCCGGGGGTTTATCGACGAGCAGTACTTC

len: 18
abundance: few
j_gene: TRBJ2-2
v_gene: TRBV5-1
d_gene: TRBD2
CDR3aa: CASSLDGPGLVLTGELFF
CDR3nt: TGCGCCAGCAGCTTGGACGGCCCGGGACTAGTCCTCACCGGGGAGCTGTTTTTT

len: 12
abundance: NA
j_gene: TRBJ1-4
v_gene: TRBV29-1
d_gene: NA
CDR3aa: CSVPSRGEKLFF
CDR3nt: TGCAGCGTTCCCTCCCGCGGTGAAAAACTGTTTTTT

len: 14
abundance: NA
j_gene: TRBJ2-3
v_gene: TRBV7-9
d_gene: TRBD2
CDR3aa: CASSFGGGEDTQYF
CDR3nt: TGTGCCAGCAGCTTCGGCGGGGGGGAGGATACGCAGTATTTT

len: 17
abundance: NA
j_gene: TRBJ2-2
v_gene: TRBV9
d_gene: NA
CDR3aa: CASSLTGLMVNTGELFF
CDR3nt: TGTGCCAGCAGCCTAACGGGACTGATGGTAAACACCGGGGAGCTGTTTTTT

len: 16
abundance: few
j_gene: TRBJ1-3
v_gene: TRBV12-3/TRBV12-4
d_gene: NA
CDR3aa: CASSLGTGSGGNTIYF
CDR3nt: TGTGCCAGCAGTTTAGGTACCGGGTCAGGTGGAAACACCATATATTTT

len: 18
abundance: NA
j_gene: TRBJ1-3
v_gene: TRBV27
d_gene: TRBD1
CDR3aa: CASSSELGQGAGGNTIYF
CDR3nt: TGTGCCAGCAGTTCCGAACTTGGACAGGGGGCCGGTGGAAACACCATATATTTT

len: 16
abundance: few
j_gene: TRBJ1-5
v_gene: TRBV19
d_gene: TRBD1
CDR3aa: CASTSEVGQGNQPQHF
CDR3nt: TGTGCCAGTACGAGTGAGGTGGGACAGGGGAATCAGCCCCAGCATTTT

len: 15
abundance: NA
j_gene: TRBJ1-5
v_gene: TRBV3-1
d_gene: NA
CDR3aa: CASSQERNSNQPQHF
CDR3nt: TGTGCCAGCAGCCAAGAAAGGAATAGCAATCAGCCCCAGCATTTT

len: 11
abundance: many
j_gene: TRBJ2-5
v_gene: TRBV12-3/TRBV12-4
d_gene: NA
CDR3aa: CASSKLRSQYF
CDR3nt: TGTGCCAGCAGCAAACTGAGGTCCCAGTACTTC

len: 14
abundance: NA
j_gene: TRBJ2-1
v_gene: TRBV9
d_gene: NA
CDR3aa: CASNVLGGAYEQFF
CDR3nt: TGTGCCAGCAACGTACTAGGCGGGGCCTATGAGCAGTTCTTC

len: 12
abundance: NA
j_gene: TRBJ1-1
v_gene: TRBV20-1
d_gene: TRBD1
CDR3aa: CSAGRPRGEAFF
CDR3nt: TGCAGTGCTGGCAGACCCAGGGGGGAAGCTTTCTTT

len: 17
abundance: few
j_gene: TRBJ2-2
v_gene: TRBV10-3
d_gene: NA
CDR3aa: CAIKNLAARENTGELFF
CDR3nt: TGTGCCATCAAGAATCTGGCGGCCAGGGAGAACACCGGGGAGCTGTTTTTT

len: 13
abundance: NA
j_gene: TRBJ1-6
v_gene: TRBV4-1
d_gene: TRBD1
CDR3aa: CASQIQGGSPLHF
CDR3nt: TGCGCCAGCCAAATACAGGGGGGGTCACCCCTCCACTTT

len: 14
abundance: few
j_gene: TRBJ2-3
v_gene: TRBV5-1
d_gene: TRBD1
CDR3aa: CASSQRTGSDTQYF
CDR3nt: TGCGCCAGCAGCCAAAGGACAGGGTCAGATACGCAGTATTTT

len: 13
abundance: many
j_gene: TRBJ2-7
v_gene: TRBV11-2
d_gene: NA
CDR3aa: CASSLLSGYEQYF
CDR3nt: TGTGCCAGCAGCTTACTTAGTGGATACGAGCAGTACTTC

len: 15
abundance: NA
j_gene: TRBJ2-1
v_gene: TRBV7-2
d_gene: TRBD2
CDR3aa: CASSLESGGRFEQFF
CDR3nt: TGTGCCAGCAGCTTAGAATCGGGCGGGAGGTTCGAGCAGTTCTTC